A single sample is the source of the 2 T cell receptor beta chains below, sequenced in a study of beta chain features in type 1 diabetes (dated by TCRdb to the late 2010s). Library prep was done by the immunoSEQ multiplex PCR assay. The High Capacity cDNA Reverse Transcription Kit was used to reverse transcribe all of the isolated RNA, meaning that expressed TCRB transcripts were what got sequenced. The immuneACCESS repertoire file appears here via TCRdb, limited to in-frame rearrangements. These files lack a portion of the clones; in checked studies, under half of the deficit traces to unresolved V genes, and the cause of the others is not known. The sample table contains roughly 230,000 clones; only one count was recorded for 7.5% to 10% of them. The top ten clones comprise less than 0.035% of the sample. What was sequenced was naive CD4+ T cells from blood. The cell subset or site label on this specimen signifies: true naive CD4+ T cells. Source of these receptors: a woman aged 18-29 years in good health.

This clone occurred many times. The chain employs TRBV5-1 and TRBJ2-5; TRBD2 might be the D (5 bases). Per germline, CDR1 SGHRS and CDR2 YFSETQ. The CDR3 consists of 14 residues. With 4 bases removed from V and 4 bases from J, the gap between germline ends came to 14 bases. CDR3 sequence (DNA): TGCGCCAGCAGCCATCGGGGTAACGGAGAGACCCAGTACTTC. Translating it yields CASSHRGNGETQYF.

Here the CDR3 DNA reads TGTGCCTGGAGCGGACACCGACAGGGCCCCCGGGAGGGGTACACCTTC. It translates to CAWSGHRQGPREGYTF. This sequence joins TRBV30 and TRBJ1-2; TRBD1 aligns across 7 bases. V was clipped by 3 bases and J by 11 bases; unmatched bases: 21. The CDR3 contains 16 residues. Germline-derived CDR1 and CDR2 are GTSNPN and SVGIG (reference sequence).